Each of the 15 T cell receptor beta chains below was sequenced from the same sample in a study of type 1 regulatory T cells. MiXCR, applied by TCRdb to the reads, yields one record per CDR3 protein. Of around 88,000 distinct CDR3 sequences in the sample, roughly 31% are singletons; the top ten hold less than 2.5%. The sequencing input was CD4+ T cells, either the whole sample or a sorted fraction (not recorded which). Every receptor here comes from a human donor in good health.

This clonotype was seen a few times. The rearrangement links TRBV20-1 to TRBJ2-7, with D perhaps matching TRBD2 (5 bases). V dropped 6 bases and J dropped 2 bases, with 11 bases sitting between them. Germline V gene sequence: CDR1 DFQATT, CDR2 SNEGSKA (reference sequence). The CDR3 contains 12 residues. The CDR3: CSAIEGPYEQYF. The CDR3 DNA reads TGCAGTGCGATCGAGGGTCCCTACGAGCAGTACTTC.

V usage is TRBV7-2 and J usage is TRBJ2-7; D remains unclear. Germline CDR1 SGHTA, CDR2 FQGNSA. V was clipped by 5 bases and J by 3 bases, with 14 bases between them. The CDR3 totals 14 residues. This CDR3 is CASSVGTSDYEQYF. For the CDR3, the DNA is TGTGCCAGCAGCGTTGGAACGAGCGACTACGAGCAGTACTTC.

This chain connects TRBV5-1 to TRBJ2-2; TRBD2 is a possible D gene (10 bases). V lost 4 bases, J lost 0 bases, and 22 bases lay in between. Germline CDR1 reads SGHRS; CDR2 reads YFSETQ. This CDR3 region has 19 residues. The CDR3 sequence is CASSPGQGLAHANTGELFF. Written as DNA, the CDR3 is TGCGCCAGCAGCCCGGGACAGGGACTAGCGCATGCGAACACCGGGGAGCTGTTTTTT.

The chain combines TRBV30 with TRBJ1-2; D is perhaps TRBD1 (5 bases). CDR1 and CDR2 (germline): GTSNPN, SVGIG (reference sequence). CDR3 length: 13 amino acids. Trimming stripped 2 bases from V and 2 bases from J, with 9 bases between. DNA for the CDR3: TGTGCCTGGAGTCGGGACGAGAACTATGGCTACACCTTC. It translates to CAWSRDENYGYTF.

On this clonotype: At one end the junction does not follow the germline gene, possibly because of a read error. V usage is TRBV18 and J usage is TRBJ1-1; 8 nucleotides match TRBD1. This CDR3 spans 15 amino acids. From germline, CDR1 is KGHSH and CDR2 LQKENI. This chain's CDR3 is CARSPYLTGDTEAFF. In DNA form, the CDR3 reads TGTGCCCGCTCACCGTACCTGACAGGGGACACTGAAGCTTTCTTT.

The CDR3 reads CSVKPPYQETQYF. CDR3 nucleotides: TGCAGCGTTAAACCGCCCTACCAAGAGACCCAGTACTTC. V usage is TRBV29-1 and J usage is TRBJ2-5, with D uncertain. Per germline, CDR1 SQVTM and CDR2 ANQGSEA. The V and J ends lost 5 bases and 0 bases respectively, with 10 bases between them. The CDR3 sequence is 13 residues long.

The chain joins TRBV7-2 to TRBJ2-3, with D perhaps TRBD2 (5 bases). Trimming took off 1 base at V and 3 bases at J, with 17 bases between the two ends. The CDR3 has 17 amino acids. Germline V gene data show CDR1 as SGHTA and CDR2 as FQGNSA. The CDR3 spells CASSLGLRVSRTDTQYF. In DNA form, the CDR3 reads TGTGCCAGCAGCTTAGGTTTGAGGGTCAGCAGGACAGATACGCAGTATTTT.

This clonotype was detected only a few times. The rearrangement joins TRBV7-3 to TRBJ2-7; 10 bases fit TRBD2. V was pared by 4 bases and J by 3 bases, with 9 bases of the junction left unmatched. The CDR3 extends over 16 amino acids. CDR1 and CDR2 (germline): SGHTA, FQGTGA. Here the CDR3 DNA reads TGTGCCAGCAGCTCCAAAAGTAGCGGGAGGAGCTACGAGCAGTACTTC. This encodes CASSSKSSGRSYEQYF.

V and J are TRBV5-6 and TRBJ2-7; 9 nucleotides match TRBD1. The J segment lost 5 bases and the V segment lost 8 bases, leaving 11 bases of the junction unmatched. This CDR3 is built from 14 residues. CDR1 and CDR2 (germline): SGHDT, YYEEEE. The CDR3 nucleotides are TGTGCCAGTTCCGACCGGGACAGGGTCCACGAGCAGTACTTC. Translation: CASSDRDRVHEQYF.

This clonotype has more than one count but fewer than ten. The gene calls are TRBV9 and TRBJ2-2; D unresolved. Trimming took 3 bases from V and 5 from J, leaving 11 bases between them. This CDR3 contains 14 residues. CDR1 SGDLS and CDR2 YYNGEE come from the germline V gene. As DNA, the CDR3 is TGTGCCAGCAGCGGTGTGATGGCGACCGGGGAGCTGTTTTTT. Its protein product is CASSGVMATGELFF.

The chain couples TRBV20-1 to TRBJ2-3; 7 nucleotides match TRBD2. Germline CDR1 DFQATT, CDR2 SNEGSKA (reference sequence). V lost 6 bases to trimming and J lost 4 bases; unmatched junction nucleotides: 10. The CDR3 sequence is 14 residues long. The DNA of the CDR3 is TGCAGTGCACTACTAGCGCCCCAGGCAGATACGCAGTATTTT. Translating gives CSALLAPQADTQYF.

This clonotype was detected only a few times. This rearrangement joins TRBV20-1 to TRBJ2-7; D is possibly TRBD1 (6 bases). Germline loops: CDR1 DFQATT, CDR2 SNEGSKA (reference sequence). V lost 5 bases, J lost 5 bases, and 16 bases lay in between. The CDR3 runs 13 residues. The CDR3, as DNA: TGCAGTGCTCCCGACCCCAGGGGCCACGAGCAGTACTTC. This codes for CSAPDPRGHEQYF.

The chain carries TRBV27 and TRBJ2-1; 14 bases are shared with TRBD2. V gave up 5 bases and J gave up 7 bases; unmatched junction bases: 10. CDR1 and CDR2 (germline): MNHEY, SMNVEV (reference sequence). The CDR3 loop spans 17 amino acids. This CDR3 reads CASSPLGTSGSHNEQFF. The CDR3 DNA follows: TGTGCCAGCAGTCCACTGGGGACTAGCGGGAGTCATAATGAGCAGTTCTTC.

The chain uses TRBV7-9 and TRBJ2-7; unclear D gene. CDR1 is SEHNR, CDR2 FQNEAQ, per germline (reference sequence). The CDR3 runs 12 residues. Trimming pared 4 bases from V and 1 base from J, leaving 5 bases between. The CDR3 region has the DNA TGTGCCAGCAGCTATGAATCCTACGAGCAGTACTTC. Its translation: CASSYESYEQYF.

The rearrangement uses TRBV19 and TRBJ2-1; maybe TRBD2 (6 bases). Trimming took 3 bases from V and 3 from J, leaving 12 bases between them. CDR3 size: 15 residues. Per the germline V gene, CDR1 is LNHDA and CDR2 is SQIVND (reference sequence). The CDR3 here is CASSIGRDGYNEQFF. The CDR3 bases are TGTGCCAGTAGTATTGGGCGGGATGGCTACAATGAGCAGTTCTTC.